This TCR beta chain was sequenced in a study of cytomegalovirus exposure and HLA in healthy donors. PCR employed 60 Vbeta and 13 Jbeta primers. Repertoires were generated with immunoSEQ multiplex PCR, while TCRdb's copy carries only in-frame clones and drops some. The data contain 90,000 to 100,000 clones, around 84% of them seen just once; the ten biggest clones take up roughly 2%. About this clone: Its antigen is unidentified.

General observations from the study: Earlier analysis looked at TCR beta V segments, and most were productive about 90% or about 30% of the time.

This TCR was sampled from a man aged 18 to 30 in good health and CMV-seronegative. The material sequenced was PBMCs.

CDR3 region: CASSLFGGRPYEQYF. As DNA, the CDR3 is TGTGCCAGCAGTTTATTCGGGGGGCGGCCCTACGAGCAGTACTTC. The chain combines TRBV27 with TRBJ2-7; tentatively, D is TRBD2 (7 bases). V lost 1 base, J lost 2 bases, and 12 bases lay in between. Germline loops: CDR1 MNHEY, CDR2 SMNVEV (reference sequence). The CDR3 loop spans 15 amino acids.